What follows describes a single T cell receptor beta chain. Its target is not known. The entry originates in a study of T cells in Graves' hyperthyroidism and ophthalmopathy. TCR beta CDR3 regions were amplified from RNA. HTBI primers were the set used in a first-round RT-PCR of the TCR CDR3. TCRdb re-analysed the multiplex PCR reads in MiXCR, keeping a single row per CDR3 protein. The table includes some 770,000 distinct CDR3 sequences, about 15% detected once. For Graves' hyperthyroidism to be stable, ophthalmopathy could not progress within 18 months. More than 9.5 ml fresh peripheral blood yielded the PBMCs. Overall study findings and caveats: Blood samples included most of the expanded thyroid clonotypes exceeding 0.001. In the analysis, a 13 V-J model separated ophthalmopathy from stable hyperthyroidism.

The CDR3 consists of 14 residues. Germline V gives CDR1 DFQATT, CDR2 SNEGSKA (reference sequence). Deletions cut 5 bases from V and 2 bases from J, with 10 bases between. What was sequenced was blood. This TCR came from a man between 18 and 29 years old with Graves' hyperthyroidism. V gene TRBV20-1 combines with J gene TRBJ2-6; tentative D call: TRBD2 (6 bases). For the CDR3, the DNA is TGCAGTGCTGACGGGGGAGCTGGGGCCAACGTCCTGACTTTC. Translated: CSADGGAGANVLTF.